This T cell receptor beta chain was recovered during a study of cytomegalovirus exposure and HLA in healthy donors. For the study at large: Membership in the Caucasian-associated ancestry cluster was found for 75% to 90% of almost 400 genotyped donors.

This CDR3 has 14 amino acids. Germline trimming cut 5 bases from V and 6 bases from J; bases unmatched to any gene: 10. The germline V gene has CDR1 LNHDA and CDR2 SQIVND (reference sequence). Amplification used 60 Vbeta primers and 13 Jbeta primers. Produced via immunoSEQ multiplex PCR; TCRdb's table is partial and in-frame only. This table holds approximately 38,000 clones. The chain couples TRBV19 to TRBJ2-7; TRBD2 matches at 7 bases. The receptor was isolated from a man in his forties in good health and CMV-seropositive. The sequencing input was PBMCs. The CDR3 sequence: CASSPRGGVREQYF. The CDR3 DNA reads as TGTGCCAGTAGTCCCCGCGGGGGAGTTCGCGAGCAGTACTTC.